This record concerns one T cell receptor beta chain sequence. Its antigen is currently unknown. These data belong to a study of vaccination effects on CD4 cells after COVID-19. Turning to the study itself: As their vaccination, participants received two doses of either BNT162b2 or mRNA-1273.

CDR1 is SGHRS and CDR2 is YFSETQ in the germline V gene. V was clipped by 0 bases and J by 8 bases; unmatched bases: 10. CDR3 length equals 17 residues. Study results and limitations: Infection-derived and vaccine-derived clones contracted markedly late after vaccination.

Before sequencing took place, the ViraFEST assay used viral peptide pools to expand antigen-specific CD4+ T cells. With 10 days of culture completed, CD4+ T cells were isolated. The healthy vaccine recipients, who had no prior SARS-CoV-2 infection, showed negative nucleocapsid antibodies. Cultures received IL-2 medium that replaced half the medium on days 3 and 7. Only in-frame clones appear in the TCRdb table, and some are missing; sequencing was by immunoSEQ multiplex PCR. The sample comprises 55,000 to 80,000 clones, roughly 72% of which are singletons, and under 4.5% rests with the top ten. The TCR originated in a human donor who received a COVID-19 vaccine. The sample was CD4+ T cells from PBMCs cultured with HCoV-OC43 spike peptides, taken before COVID-19 vaccination. Subset indicated: HCoV-OC43 spike overlapping peptide pool stimulation. The rearrangement links TRBV5-1 to TRBJ2-1; 11 nucleotides match TRBD2. The CDR3 region has the DNA TGCGCCAGCAGCTTGGCGGCTAGCGGGGGGCTGGGGGATGAGCAGTTCTTC. Translating gives CASSLAASGGLGDEQFF.